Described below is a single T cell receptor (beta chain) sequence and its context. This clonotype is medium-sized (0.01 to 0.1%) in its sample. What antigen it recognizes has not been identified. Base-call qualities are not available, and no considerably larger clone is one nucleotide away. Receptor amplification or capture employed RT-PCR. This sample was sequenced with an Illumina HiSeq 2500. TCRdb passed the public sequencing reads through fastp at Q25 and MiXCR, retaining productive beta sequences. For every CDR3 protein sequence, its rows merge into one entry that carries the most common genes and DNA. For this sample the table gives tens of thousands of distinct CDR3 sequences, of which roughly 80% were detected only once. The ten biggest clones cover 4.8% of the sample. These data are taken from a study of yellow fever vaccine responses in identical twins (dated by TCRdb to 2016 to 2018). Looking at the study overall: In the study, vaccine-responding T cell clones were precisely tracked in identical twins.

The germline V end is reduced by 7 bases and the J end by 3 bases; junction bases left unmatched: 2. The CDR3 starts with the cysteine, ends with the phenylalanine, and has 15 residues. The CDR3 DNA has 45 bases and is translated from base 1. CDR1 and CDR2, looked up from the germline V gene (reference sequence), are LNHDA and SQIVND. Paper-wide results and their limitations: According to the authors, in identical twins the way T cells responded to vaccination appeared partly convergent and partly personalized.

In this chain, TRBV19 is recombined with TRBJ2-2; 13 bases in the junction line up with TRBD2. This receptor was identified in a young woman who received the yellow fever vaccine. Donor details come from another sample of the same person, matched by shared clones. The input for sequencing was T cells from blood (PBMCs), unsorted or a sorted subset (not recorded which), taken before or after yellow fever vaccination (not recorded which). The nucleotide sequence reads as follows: TGTGCCAGTATCGGGACTAGCGGGGACACCGGGGAGCTGTTTTTT. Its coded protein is CASIGTSGDTGELFF. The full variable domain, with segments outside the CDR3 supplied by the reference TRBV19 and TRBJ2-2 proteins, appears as DGGITQSPKYLFRKEGQNVTLSCEQNLNHDAMYWYRQDPGQGLRLIYYSQIVNDFQKGDIAEGYSVSREKKESFPLTVTSAQKNPTAFYLCASIGTSGDTGELFFGEGSRLTVL.